This record looks at one TCR beta chain sequence and its context. Antigen unknown. The sample belongs to a study of shared clonotypes between healthy human individuals. Study-wide results and caveats: Sequencing depth was a factor that was expected to affect clonotype sharing among donors. Clonotypes shared by all four donors outscored non-shared clonotypes in generation probability.

The length of the CDR3 is 17 residues. Germline V CDR1 and CDR2: MGHRA, YSYEKL. V lost 3 bases, J lost 0 bases, and 16 bases lay in between. Profiled with immunoSEQ multiplex PCR; TCRdb holds only in-frame clones, not every one. The data contain 1.4 million or so clones, approximately 98.5% of them singletons. V and J are TRBV4-1 and TRBJ2-3; tentative D call: TRBD1 (5 bases). The sample consisted of naive CD4+ T cells sorted from blood. The subset was: CD45RA+ positively selected. This TCR was sampled from a man in his thirties or forties in good health. As DNA, the CDR3 is TGCGCCAGCAGCCAGCCTACAGGTCCCCCTAGCACAGATACGCAGTATTTT. Amino acid sequence: CASSQPTGPPSTDTQYF.